The TCR beta chain described here comes from a study of blood T cell repertoires in COVID-19. Whole-study context: Specimens from acute and convalescent COVID-19 originated in the United States, Italy and Spain. The analysed material was cDNA or gDNA that came from T cells, B-cell-depleted T cells, or PBMCs.

V was trimmed by 4 bases and J by 1 base, leaving 13 bases between them. The CDR3 extends over 15 amino acids. Per germline, CDR1 KGHSH and CDR2 LQKENI. In the study's own analysis: Reference gene primer amplification yielded estimated nucleated cell counts. Generated by immunoSEQ multiplex PCR, the TCRdb table keeps only in-frame clones and is missing some. That table gives V, J and clone size, and the DNA gave D and trimming. This table has 87,000 or so clones, about 83% appearing once. This chain uses TRBV18 with TRBJ1-1; the D is unclear. Sequencing used peripheral blood. The sequence was obtained from a woman aged 70 to 79 with acute or convalescent COVID-19. The CDR3 loop reads CASSRTMRENTEAFF. The CDR3 DNA sequence: TGTGCCAGCTCACGGACTATGAGGGAGAACACTGAAGCTTTCTTT. The variable domain in full, with the rest retrieved from reference TRBV18 and TRBJ1-1, is NAGVMQNPRHLVRRRGQEARLRCSPMKGHSHVYWYRQLPEEGLKFMVYLQKENIIDESGMPKERFSAEFPKEGPSILRIQQVVRGDSAAYFCASSRTMRENTEAFFGQGTRLTVV.